The next 22 T cell receptor beta chains were all read from a single sample in a study of CD8+ T cells in alopecia areata. The treatment was: oral pan-JAK inhibitor, 5-10 mg twice daily. Extracted RNA was reverse transcribed into cDNA, the sequencing template. Libraries were prepared by immunoSEQ multiplex PCR; TCRdb keeps only in-frame clonotypes and omits some of them. The sample holds approximately 280,000 clones, roughly 50% seen once. Specimen: CD4+ T cells sorted from blood, collected at week 24, from a patient treated with tofacitinib. The receptors come from a human donor with alopecia areata.

This clone was seen a few times. V gene TRBV27 combines with J gene TRBJ1-1; D may be TRBD1 (5 bases). Germline V lookup: CDR1 MNHEY, CDR2 SMNVEV (reference sequence). The CDR3 spans 13 residues. Trimming pared 1 base from V and 4 bases from J, leaving 7 bases between. The chain's CDR3 is CASSLYGATEAFF. The CDR3, as DNA: TGTGCCAGCAGTTTATATGGGGCCACTGAAGCTTTCTTT.

The count of this clone is one. The chain combines TRBV29-1 with TRBJ1-1, with D maybe TRBD1 (5 bases). The V gene lost 7 bases and the J gene lost 2 bases, with 11 bases spanning the gap. The CDR3 is 12 residues long. Germline-derived CDR1 and CDR2 are SQVTM and ANQGSEA. The CDR3 coding sequence is TGCAGCGCTACCGGGACCAACACTGAAGCTTTCTTT. Protein sequence: CSATGTNTEAFF.

This rearrangement joins TRBV10-3 to TRBJ1-1; the D gene is possibly TRBD1 (5 bases). The CDR3 is 16 amino acids. Germline loops: CDR1 ENHRY, CDR2 SYGVKD. Trimming removed 10 bases from V and 6 bases from J, with 27 bases in between. This CDR3 is CATQRGDPVGDAEAFF. The CDR3 DNA sequence: TGTGCCACGCAGCGGGGAGACCCGGTAGGGGATGCTGAAGCTTTCTTT.

J is TRBJ2-1 and V is TRBV9; 9 bases align to TRBD1. V trimming: 0 bases; J trimming: 5 bases; junction bases outside the gene matches: 12. Germline values: CDR1 SGDLS, CDR2 YYNGEE. The CDR3 sequence is 18 residues long. CDR3 coding DNA: TGTGCCAGCAGCGTAGTCCCTCAATCCGGGACAGGGCACAATGAGCAGTTCTTC. Its protein product is CASSVVPQSGTGHNEQFF.

The chain has TRBV19 and TRBJ2-5; 11 bases align to TRBD2. V gave up 3 bases and J gave up 6 bases; unmatched junction bases: 9. Germline CDR1 reads LNHDA; CDR2 reads SQIVND (reference sequence). The CDR3 has 16 amino acids. The CDR3 DNA follows: TGTGCCAGTAGTATGGGACTAGCGGATTCCAAGAAGACCCAGTACTTC. Amino acid sequence: CASSMGLADSKKTQYF.

V gene TRBV5-6 combines with J gene TRBJ2-5, with unresolved D. Trimming removed 7 bases at V and 4 bases at J, with 8 bases between. The CDR3 covers 11 residues. Germline V gene lookup returns CDR1 SGHDT and CDR2 YYEEEE. This chain's CDR3 is CASGRLETQYF. The CDR3 nucleotides are TGTGCCAGCGGTCGGTTAGAGACCCAGTACTTC.

The sample holds a few counts of this clone. J is TRBJ2-5 and V is TRBV29-1; D gene unclear. The CDR3 totals 12 residues. The ends were cut back, 0 bases at V and 4 bases at J, with 6 bases in the middle. Germline lookup yields CDR1 SQVTM and CDR2 ANQGSEA. DNA for the CDR3: TGCAGCGTTGAAGAGGCCGGAGAGACCCAGTACTTC. It codes for CSVEEAGETQYF.

This clone has only one observation. V is TRBV29-1 and J is TRBJ1-3; D is perhaps TRBD1 (6 bases). Germline CDR1 reads SQVTM; CDR2 reads ANQGSEA. The CDR3 is 14 amino acids. Trimming shortened V by 3 bases and J by 2 bases, and 11 bases separated the two germline ends. The CDR3 loop is CSVDRGTTGNTIYF. CDR3 coding DNA: TGCAGCGTTGATCGTGGGACAACTGGAAACACCATATATTTT.

The chain is built from TRBV27 and TRBJ2-1; D is unresolved. The CDR3 consists of 15 residues. Trimming took 2 bases from V and 0 from J, leaving 8 bases between them. Germline V gene lookup returns CDR1 MNHEY and CDR2 SMNVEV (reference sequence). Here the CDR3 reads CASSLDLRSYNEQFF. DNA for the CDR3: TGTGCCAGCAGTTTAGACCTGCGCTCCTACAATGAGCAGTTCTTC.

J is TRBJ2-2 and V is TRBV7-2; 9 bases are shared with TRBD2. Germline V gene sequence: CDR1 SGHTA, CDR2 FQGNSA. CDR3 length equals 16 residues. V lost 0 bases, J lost 3 bases, and 2 bases stayed unmatched. The chain's CDR3 is CASSLAGTSYTGELFF. CDR3 DNA: TGTGCCAGCAGCTTAGCCGGGACTAGCTACACCGGGGAGCTGTTTTTT.

The V call is TRBV4-1, the J call TRBJ2-1; D may match TRBD1 or TRBD2 (6 bases each). The CDR3 spans 17 residues. V was cut by 1 base and J by 0 bases, with 13 bases left in between. Germline V gene data show CDR1 as MGHRA and CDR2 as YSYEKL. The CDR3 here is CASSQGGARRSYNEQFF. The DNA of the CDR3 is TGCGCCAGCAGCCAAGGGGGGGCTCGCCGCTCCTACAATGAGCAGTTCTTC.

The V call is TRBV6-5, the J call TRBJ1-4, with D unclear. Germline V CDR1 and CDR2: MNHEY, SVGAGI. Trimming cost V 0 bases and J 8 bases, with 13 bases left between them. The CDR3 sequence is 15 residues long. CDR3 nucleotide sequence: TGTGCCAGCAGTTACTCGAATAGGGTGGAAGAAAAACTGTTTTTT. It specifies CASSYSNRVEEKLFF.

The chain recombines TRBV5-1 with TRBJ2-3; 7 positions match TRBD1. Germline loops: CDR1 SGHRS, CDR2 YFSETQ. The trim removed 7 bases at V and 6 bases at J, leaving 14 bases unmatched. This CDR3 has 15 residues. CDR3 sequence reads: CASAPRGPGVDTQYF. Here the CDR3 DNA reads TGCGCCAGCGCCCCAAGGGGGCCAGGGGTGGATACGCAGTATTTT.

V gene TRBV6-6 combines with J gene TRBJ1-1, with 10 bases fitting TRBD1. Germline V CDR1 and CDR2: MNHNY, SVGAGI (reference sequence). The J segment lost 8 bases and the V segment lost 5 bases, leaving 8 bases of the junction unmatched. The CDR3 has 14 amino acids. The CDR3 DNA is TGTGCCAGCAGTAAGGGACAGGGGAAGTTGGAAGCTTTCTTT. Its translation is CASSKGQGKLEAFF.

Comment on this clone: Within the sample, other DNA sequences also encode this same CDR3. This rearrangement joins TRBV4-3 to TRBJ2-7; a possible D gene is TRBD2 (5 bases). CDR1 LGHNA and CDR2 YSLEER come from the germline V gene. The CDR3 runs 13 residues. Trimming shortened V by 0 bases and J by 4 bases, and 7 bases separated the two germline ends. CDR3 region: CASSQDRGYEQYF. The CDR3 nucleotides are TGCGCCAGCAGCCAAGATCGGGGATACGAGCAGTACTTC.

The chain has TRBV10-3 and TRBJ1-2, with no clear D. The CDR3 covers 12 residues. Per germline, CDR1 ENHRY and CDR2 SYGVKD. Trimming removed 5 bases from V and 8 bases from J, with 12 bases in between. Here the CDR3 reads CAISTEALGYTF. CDR3 nucleotide sequence: TGTGCCATCAGTACCGAAGCGTTGGGCTACACCTTC.

This clone showed up just a few times. This rearrangement joins TRBV5-1 to TRBJ2-6, with D perhaps TRBD1 (6 bases). The CDR3 has 16 residues. Per germline, CDR1 SGHRS and CDR2 YFSETQ. V was shortened by 6 bases and J by 0 bases, with 13 bases between the two germline ends. The CDR3 sequence: CASNPDRNSGANVLTF. The CDR3 bases are TGCGCCAGCAACCCGGACAGAAACTCTGGGGCCAACGTCCTGACTTTC. Looking up the rest from reference TRBV5-1 and TRBJ2-6 gives the full variable domain: KAGVTQTPRYLIKTRGQQVTLSCSPISGHRSVSWYQQTPGQGLQFLFEYFSETQRNKGNFPGRFSGRQFSNSRSEMNVSTLELGDSALYLCASNPDRNSGANVLTFGAGSRLTVL.

V and J are TRBV4-3 and TRBJ1-6; D gene uncertain. Per germline, CDR1 LGHNA and CDR2 YSLEER. The CDR3 contains 14 residues. V was trimmed by 1 base and J by 6 bases, leaving 7 bases between them. CDR3 nucleotide sequence: TGCGCCAGCAGCCAAGTTCTCAGTAATTCACCCCTCCACTTT. Protein sequence: CASSQVLSNSPLHF.

V is TRBV23-1 and J is TRBJ1-5, with D hard to call. TRBV23-1 is noted as an ORF with a role that remains uncertain. Trimming took off 8 bases at V and 0 bases at J, with 20 bases between the two ends. This CDR3 has 17 amino acids. Here the CDR3 DNA reads TGCGCCAGCGTCCCGGAGGCCCCAGCCCTTAGCAATCAGCCCCAGCATTTT. Its protein product is CASVPEAPALSNQPQHF.

The V gene is TRBV29-1, the J gene TRBJ1-4; D possibly corresponds to TRBD1 (5 bases). V lost 7 bases and J lost 8, with 14 bases in between. From germline, CDR1 is SQVTM and CDR2 ANQGSEA. The CDR3 consists of 12 residues. Here the CDR3 reads CSGREGREKLFF. The CDR3 DNA reads as TGCAGCGGAAGGGAGGGACGGGAAAAACTGTTTTTT.

This chain connects TRBV6-5 to TRBJ2-3; 13 bases are a match to TRBD2. The ends lost 4 bases at V and 5 bases at J; junction bases unmatched: 3. The CDR3 extends over 15 amino acids. Germline V gene lookup returns CDR1 MNHEY and CDR2 SVGAGI. The CDR3 nucleotides are TGTGCCAGCAGTTTGACTAGCGGGGGGATAGATACGCAGTATTTT. Amino acids: CASSLTSGGIDTQYF.

This clone has more than one count but fewer than ten. This chain uses TRBV18 with TRBJ2-6; 9 nucleotides agree with TRBD1. The CDR3 spans 20 residues. Per the germline V gene, CDR1 is KGHSH and CDR2 is LQKENI. The V and J ends lost 1 base and 2 bases, in that order; junction bases with no gene match: 12. Here the CDR3 DNA reads TGTGCCAGCTCACCACGATCTCCGGGACAGGGTTCCCCTGGGGCCAACGTCCTGACTTTC. This translates into CASSPRSPGQGSPGANVLTF.